Listed below are T cell receptor beta chains from one sample, sequenced in a study of shared clonotypes between healthy human individuals. Data came from immunoSEQ multiplex PCR; TCRdb stores just in-frame clones and leaves some out. Of hundreds of thousands of clones listed, about 96% are singletons. Sample: naive CD8+ T cells sorted from blood. The receptors here all came from a woman in her thirties in good health. The CDR3 runs from the conserved cysteine through the conserved F or W. The order of the fields is J gene, D gene, V gene, clone size, CDR3 length, CDR3 DNA, CDR3 protein. The D gene is left open where the match is weak. Some rows mark clone size as missing; the rest say once, few, many or name a class of expanded clone.

J: TRBJ1-4; D: NA; V: TRBV28; size: NA; length: 18; DNA: TGTGCCAGCAGTTTTTCCCCGCGGAGGGGGTTCACCAATGAAAAACTGTTTTTT; CDR3: CASSFSPRRGFTNEKLFF
J: TRBJ2-3; D: TRBD2; V: TRBV11-2; size: NA; length: 15; DNA: TGTGCCAGCAGCATAAGCGGGATAGGAACAGATACGCAGTATTTT; CDR3: CASSISGIGTDTQYF
J: TRBJ1-5; D: NA; V: TRBV28; size: NA; length: 18; DNA: TGTGCCAGCAGTTTAAGATTACTCCGGACGGGTAGCAATCAGCCCCAGCATTTT; CDR3: CASSLRLLRTGSNQPQHF
J: TRBJ1-4; D: NA; V: TRBV7-6; size: NA; length: 15; DNA: TGTGCCAGCAGCCAGGAGGTTGGGGAGGGGGAAAAACTGTTTTTT; CDR3: CASSQEVGEGEKLFF
J: TRBJ2-1; D: NA; V: TRBV5-6; size: NA; length: 15; DNA: TGTGCCAGCAGCGGGGGCCCCAGCTCCTACAATGAGCAGTTCTTC; CDR3: CASSGGPSSYNEQFF
J: TRBJ1-3; D: TRBD1; V: TRBV5-1; size: NA; length: 16; DNA: TGCGCCAGCAGCACGGGACAGATGTACTCTGGAAACACCATATATTTT; CDR3: CASSTGQMYSGNTIYF
J: TRBJ2-2; D: TRBD2; V: TRBV19; size: NA; length: 18; DNA: TGTGCCAGTACCTTAGGAATAGCGGGAGGGCTAAACACCGGGGAGCTGTTTTTT; CDR3: CASTLGIAGGLNTGELFF
J: TRBJ2-7; D: NA; V: TRBV13; size: NA; length: 14; DNA: TGTGCCAGCAGCCCTGACAGCGAATCCTACGAGCAGTACTTC; CDR3: CASSPDSESYEQYF
J: TRBJ2-7; D: TRBD2; V: TRBV30; size: NA; length: 14; DNA: TGTGCCTGGACCGTTAGTAGCGGGGCCTACGAGCAGTACTTC; CDR3: CAWTVSSGAYEQYF
J: TRBJ1-2; D: NA; V: TRBV27; size: NA; length: 15; DNA: TGTGCCAGCAGCCCGCGCCTAGAGGGGATAGGTGGCTACACCTTC; CDR3: CASSPRLEGIGGYTF
J: TRBJ1-5; D: TRBD1; V: TRBV19; size: NA; length: 13; DNA: TGTGCCAGTAGTGGGCAGGGGGTGAGGCCCCAGCATTTT; CDR3: CASSGQGVRPQHF
J: TRBJ2-7; D: NA; V: TRBV2; size: NA; length: 14; DNA: TGTGCCAGCAGTGACGGGACAAATACCTACGAGCAGTACTTC; CDR3: CASSDGTNTYEQYF
J: TRBJ2-7; D: NA; V: TRBV11-2; size: NA; length: 15; DNA: TGTGCCAGCAGCTTAGAGGCGGAGAGCTCCTACGAGCAGTACTTC; CDR3: CASSLEAESSYEQYF
J: TRBJ2-1; D: NA; V: TRBV11-2; size: NA; length: 16; DNA: TGTGCCAGCAGCTTAGCGTTCGATAGCTCCTACAATGAGCAGTTCTTC; CDR3: CASSLAFDSSYNEQFF
J: TRBJ2-7; D: TRBD2; V: TRBV6-1; size: NA; length: 14; DNA: TGTGCCAGCAGTGAAGTCGGGGGGGCTGACGAGCAGTACTTC; CDR3: CASSEVGGADEQYF
J: TRBJ2-5; D: TRBD1; V: TRBV11-2; size: NA; length: 16; DNA: TGTGCCAGCAGCTCCACAGGGACAGGTTTCCAAGAGACCCAGTACTTC; CDR3: CASSSTGTGFQETQYF
J: TRBJ1-5; D: NA; V: TRBV27; size: NA; length: 16; DNA: TGTGCCAGCAGTTTAGGGCCTGCGTATAGCAATCAGCCCCAGCATTTT; CDR3: CASSLGPAYSNQPQHF
J: TRBJ1-1; D: NA; V: TRBV28; size: NA; length: 14; DNA: TGTGCCAGCAGTTTAGATGGGAAGGGAACTGAAGCTTTCTTT; CDR3: CASSLDGKGTEAFF
J: TRBJ2-5; D: NA; V: TRBV5-8; size: NA; length: 15; DNA: TGTGCCAGCAGCTTGGTAATCTCCAGGGTGGAGACCCAGTACTTC; CDR3: CASSLVISRVETQYF
J: TRBJ2-1; D: NA; V: TRBV10-1; size: NA; length: 15; DNA: TGCGCCAGCAGTGAGCTCGGGCGGGACTCCGATGAGCAGTTCTTC; CDR3: CASSELGRDSDEQFF
J: TRBJ2-1; D: NA; V: TRBV9; size: NA; length: 15; DNA: TGTGCCAGCAGCGTAGAGAGGGACCCAAACAATGAGCAGTTCTTC; CDR3: CASSVERDPNNEQFF
J: TRBJ2-1; D: TRBD1; V: TRBV9; size: NA; length: 16; DNA: TGTGCCAGCAGCGTAGCCCACGGACAGGGGTACAATGAGCAGTTCTTC; CDR3: CASSVAHGQGYNEQFF
J: TRBJ2-7; D: TRBD2; V: TRBV7-2; size: once; length: 15; DNA: TGTGCCAGCAGCTCACTAGCGGGAGGAACCTACGAGCAGTACTTC; CDR3: CASSSLAGGTYEQYF
J: TRBJ2-7; D: NA; V: TRBV2; size: once; length: 14; DNA: TGTGCCAGTAAGAAACCCTTAAGCGACTACGAGCAGTACTTC; CDR3: CASKKPLSDYEQYF
J: TRBJ2-1; D: TRBD2; V: TRBV7-6; size: NA; length: 17; DNA: TGTGCCAGCAGCTTAGCTTTCGTGGGAGGGCCTCTCAATGAGCAGTTCTTC; CDR3: CASSLAFVGGPLNEQFF